These 19 T cell receptor beta chains were sequenced from one sample in a study of regulatory T cells in long-lasting Graves disease. Time point noted: newly diagnosed GD, antithyroid drugs for less than 3 months. PBMC RNA was the source of the TCR library. iRepertoire HTBI primers and Arm-PCR of CDR3 regions built TCR beta libraries. TCRdb reanalysed the multiplex PCR reads using MiXCR and keeps one entry per CDR3 protein. Of hundreds of thousands of distinct CDR3 sequences in the sample, 16% were seen once. These records were also assigned to another study, of T cells in Graves' hyperthyroidism and ophthalmopathy.

The specimen was peripheral blood mononuclear cells (PBMCs), collected at new diagnosis, from a patient treated with antithyroid drugs. These receptors originate from a man aged 40-55 years with Graves disease.

This clonotype was observed many times. The V gene is TRBV20-1, the J gene TRBJ1-4; D gene uncertain. The CDR3 spans 14 residues. V gave up 0 bases and J gave up 8 bases, with 13 bases separating them. Germline V CDR1 and CDR2: DFQATT, SNEGSKA (reference sequence). In DNA form, the CDR3 reads TGCAGTGCTAGAGATCCGGCAGGTGGGGAAAAACTGTTTTTT. It specifies CSARDPAGGEKLFF.

In its sample, this clonotype was seen many times. This chain uses TRBV2 with TRBJ1-5, with 7 bases aligning to TRBD1. In germline, CDR1 is SNHLY, CDR2 FYNNEI. The junction had 8 bases not matched to a gene; V was cut back by 6 bases and J by 9 bases. CDR3 length: 13 residues. The CDR3 reads CASRRTGGAPQHF. The CDR3 DNA follows: TGTGCCAGCAGGCGGACAGGCGGGGCGCCCCAGCATTTT.

This rearrangement joins TRBV19 to TRBJ1-5, with a weak D call TRBD1 (5 bases). The CDR3 sequence is 14 residues long. Germline loops: CDR1 LNHDA, CDR2 SQIVND (reference sequence). V was trimmed by 3 bases and J by 3 bases, leaving 9 bases between them. The CDR3 protein is CASSIGGDNQPQHF. CDR3 nucleotide sequence: TGTGCCAGTAGTATTGGGGGGGACAATCAGCCCCAGCATTTT. Full variable domain (outside the CDR3, taken from reference TRBV19 and TRBJ1-5): DGGITQSPKYLFRKEGQNVTLSCEQNLNHDAMYWYRQDPGQGLRLIYYSQIVNDFQKGDIAEGYSVSREKKESFPLTVTSAQKNPTAFYLCASSIGGDNQPQHFGDGTRLSIL.

The table lists this clonotype with many counts. The chain couples TRBV14 to TRBJ1-1; 7 bases line up with TRBD1. CDR1 and CDR2 from the germline V gene are SGHDN and FVKESK. This CDR3 is built from 15 residues. The V segment lost 0 bases and the J segment 5 bases; nucleotides outside the gene matches: 6. The CDR3 protein is CASSQEKGAVTEAFF. In DNA form, the CDR3 reads TGTGCCAGCAGCCAAGAAAAGGGGGCTGTTACTGAAGCTTTCTTT.

The chain joins TRBV6-2 or TRBV6-3 to TRBJ2-7, with 8 positions matching TRBD1. The CDR3 has 15 residues. V lost 0 bases to trimming and J lost 4 bases; unmatched junction nucleotides: 5. Germline V lookup: CDR1 MNHEY, CDR2 SVGEGT. The DNA for the CDR3 is TGTGCCAGCAGTTACTCGGGGACAGGAACTTACGAGCAGTACTTC. This codes for CASSYSGTGTYEQYF.

This clonotype was seen many times. For the CDR3, the DNA is TGTGCCAGCAGTGAAGCCACAGGCTACACTGAAGCTTTCTTT. Encoded protein: CASSEATGYTEAFF. The chain has TRBV2 and TRBJ1-1; a weak D match, TRBD1 (5 bases). CDR1 and CDR2 (germline): SNHLY, FYNNEI. V was shortened by 0 bases and J by 3 bases, with 8 bases between the two germline ends. The CDR3 is 14 residues long.

Concerning this clonotype: A read error may be the cause here, since a much bigger clone is one base away. The CDR3 reads CASSSGTFIGELFF. CDR3 DNA sequence: TGTGCCAGCAGCTCCGGGACTTTCATCGGGGAGCTGTTTTTT. V and J are TRBV7-9 and TRBJ2-2; D is perhaps TRBD2 (6 bases). Trimming removed 4 bases from V and 7 bases from J, with 13 bases in between. Germline V gives CDR1 SEHNR, CDR2 FQNEAQ (reference sequence). The CDR3 has 14 residues.

This clonotype has only a few counts. The chain joins TRBV6-1 to TRBJ2-7; 10 nucleotides match TRBD2. J lost 5 bases, V lost 6 bases, and 13 bases had no gene match. Germline loops: CDR1 MNHNS, CDR2 SASEGT. The CDR3 totals 16 residues. The CDR3 region is CASSTGLAFPGNEQYF. CDR3 in DNA: TGTGCCAGCAGCACGGGACTAGCGTTCCCGGGCAACGAGCAGTACTTC.

The chain couples TRBV18 to TRBJ1-5; the D is unclear. The CDR3 extends over 16 amino acids. Germline V lookup: CDR1 KGHSH, CDR2 LQKENI. Trimming shortened V by 2 bases and J by 11 bases, and 22 bases separated the two germline ends. CDR3 residues: CASSPYQTTEPFSQHF. The CDR3 coding sequence is TGTGCCAGCTCACCATACCAGACAACAGAACCTTTTTCCCAGCATTTT. Looking up the rest from reference TRBV18 and TRBJ1-5 gives the full variable domain: NAGVMQNPRHLVRRRGQEARLRCSPMKGHSHVYWYRQLPEEGLKFMVYLQKENIIDESGMPKERFSAEFPKEGPSILRIQQVVRGDSAAYFCASSPYQTTEPFSQHFGDGTRLSIL.

The V call is TRBV7-2, the J call TRBJ2-2; D gene uncertain. With 5 bases removed from V and 4 bases from J, the gap between germline ends came to 8 bases. CDR3 length: 13 residues. CDR1 SGHTA and CDR2 FQGNSA come from the germline V gene. The CDR3 DNA is TGTGCCAGCAGCAACCACCCCACCGGGGAGCTGTTTTTT. Translating gives CASSNHPTGELFF. The whole variable domain, remainder taken from reference TRBV7-2 and TRBJ2-2, is GAGVSQSPSNKVTEKGKDVELRCDPISGHTALYWYRQSLGQGLEFLIYFQGNSAPDKSGLPSDRFSAERTGGSVSTLTIQRTQQEDSAVYLCASSNHPTGELFFGEGSRLTVL.

This clonotype was observed many times. The chain has TRBV20-1 and TRBJ2-7; the match to TRBD1 covers 7 bases. Germline loops: CDR1 DFQATT, CDR2 SNEGSKA (reference sequence). The CDR3 runs 14 residues. With V trimmed by 5 bases and J by 4 bases, 11 bases remained unmatched. CDR3 in amino acids: CSAPPPTGTYEQYF. The CDR3 DNA reads as TGCAGTGCTCCACCCCCGACAGGGACGTACGAGCAGTACTTC.

This clonotype was counted at least ten times. This chain uses TRBV5-1 with TRBJ1-1; D might be TRBD1 (6 bases). V gave up 4 bases and J gave up 7 bases, with 17 bases separating them. The CDR3 sequence is 14 residues long. Germline loops: CDR1 SGHRS, CDR2 YFSETQ. The CDR3 DNA is TGCGCCAGCAGCCCCACTGGGGGCGCGGTTGAAGCTTTCTTT. Its translation is CASSPTGGAVEAFF.

This clonotype was picked up a small number of times. The rearrangement uses TRBV15 and TRBJ1-4; 7 positions match TRBD1. Unmatched junction bases numbered 11, after V lost 0 bases and J lost 1 base. In germline, CDR1 is LNHNV, CDR2 YYDKDF (reference sequence). CDR3 size: 19 residues. CDR3 loop: CATSRDYSAGGETNEKLFF. The CDR3 bases are TGTGCCACCAGCAGAGATTACTCGGCAGGGGGGGAAACTAATGAAAAACTGTTTTTT.

This clonotype was found a few times. The chain carries TRBV7-2 and TRBJ2-5; 7 positions agree with TRBD2. CDR1 is SGHTA and CDR2 is FQGNSA in the germline V gene. The length of the CDR3 is 15 residues. V shed 1 base and J 3 bases; nucleotides not matched to a gene: 5. The chain's CDR3 is CASSLVWTRKETQYF. The CDR3 nucleotides read TGTGCCAGCAGCTTAGTTTGGACTAGAAAAGAGACCCAGTACTTC.

V usage is TRBV6-9 and J usage is TRBJ1-2, with D perhaps TRBD1 (5 bases). This CDR3 has 14 amino acids. Germline loops: CDR1 MNHGY, CDR2 SVAAGI. V was pared by 4 bases and J by 4 bases, with 13 bases between. The CDR3 DNA is TGTGCCAGCAGTTCGCGACCGGGACCCTATGGCTACACCTTC. Its protein is CASSSRPGPYGYTF.

This clonotype appeared many times. The chain combines TRBV28 with TRBJ1-5; 9 bases are a match to TRBD1. The CDR3 spans 17 residues. Germline values: CDR1 MDHEN, CDR2 SYDVKM. J lost 0 bases, V lost 3 bases, and 6 bases had no gene match. CDR3 DNA sequence: TGTGCCAGCAGTTTCGACAGGGGGAGCGGTAGCAATCAGCCCCAGCATTTT. Protein product: CASSFDRGSGSNQPQHF.

This clonotype was seen more than once but under ten times. The chain carries TRBV29-1 and TRBJ2-7; 8 bases are shared with TRBD1. Germline CDR1 and CDR2: SQVTM and ANQGSEA. Germline trimming cut 4 bases from V and 2 bases from J; bases unmatched to any gene: 4. The CDR3 consists of 13 residues. The DNA for the CDR3 is TGCAGCGTTGGATTGGGACAGGCCTACGAGCAGTACTTC. Its translation: CSVGLGQAYEQYF.

This clonotype was found many times. The V call is TRBV4-2, the J call TRBJ1-5, with TRBD1 identical over 7 bases. This CDR3 contains 18 residues. Trimming removed 0 bases from V and 2 bases from J; junction bases left unmatched: 10. The V gene's germline CDR1 is LGHNA and CDR2 YNFKEQ. As DNA, the CDR3 is TGTGCCAGCAGCCAAGATGGGACCACAGGGGATCGCAATCAGCCCCAGCATTTT. It codes for CASSQDGTTGDRNQPQHF.

This clonotype was observed at least ten times. CDR3 residues: CASSPNGNQPQHF. CDR3 bases: TGTGCCAGCAGCCCCAACGGAAATCAGCCCCAGCATTTT. J is TRBJ1-5 and V is TRBV7-2; D remains ambiguous. Germline CDR1 SGHTA, CDR2 FQGNSA. V lost 5 bases and J 4 bases, leaving 9 bases between the germline ends. There are 13 residues in the CDR3.